The entry below gives a single TCR beta chain sequence along with its context. These data originate in a study of tumor and adjacent non-tumor tissue in lung cancer. The library came from three nested PCR rounds adapted from ARM-PCR protocols. Each CDR3 protein gets one entry after TCRdb re-called the multiplex PCR reads with MiXCR. The table includes over 100,000 distinct CDR3 sequences, 60% to 80% detected once. No cell sorting was done before RNA was extracted from the tissue. With 5 bases clipped from V and 3 bases from J, the junction kept 6 bases outside the gene matches. The CDR3 runs to 15 residues. Germline CDR1 is SGHTA and CDR2 is FQGNSA.

The rearrangement uses TRBV7-2 and TRBJ2-2, with 7 bases that match TRBD1. This receptor was identified in a woman aged 55-70 years with non-small cell lung cancer. Sequenced: lung tumor tissue. The CDR3 region has the DNA TGTGCCAGCAGCGTCTGGGACAGCGACACCGGGGAGCTGTTTTTT. Translated, it gives CASSVWDSDTGELFF.